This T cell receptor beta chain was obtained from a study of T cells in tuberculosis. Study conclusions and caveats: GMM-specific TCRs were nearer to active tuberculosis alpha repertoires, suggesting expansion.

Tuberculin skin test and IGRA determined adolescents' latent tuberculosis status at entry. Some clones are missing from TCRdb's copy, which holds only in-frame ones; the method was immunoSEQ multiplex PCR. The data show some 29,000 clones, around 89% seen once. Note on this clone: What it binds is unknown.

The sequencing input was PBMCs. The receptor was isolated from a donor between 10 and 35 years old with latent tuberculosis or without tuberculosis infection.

The CDR3 DNA is TGCGCCAGCAGTTCAAGGCAGGGGGCCGGGGAGCTGTTTTTT. Translating it yields CASSSRQGAGELFF. J is TRBJ2-2 and V is TRBV5-1, with 7 bases matching TRBD1. The germline CDR1 and CDR2 sequences are SGHRS and YFSETQ. The CDR3 is 14 residues long. V lost 5 bases to trimming and J lost 6 bases; unmatched junction nucleotides: 7.